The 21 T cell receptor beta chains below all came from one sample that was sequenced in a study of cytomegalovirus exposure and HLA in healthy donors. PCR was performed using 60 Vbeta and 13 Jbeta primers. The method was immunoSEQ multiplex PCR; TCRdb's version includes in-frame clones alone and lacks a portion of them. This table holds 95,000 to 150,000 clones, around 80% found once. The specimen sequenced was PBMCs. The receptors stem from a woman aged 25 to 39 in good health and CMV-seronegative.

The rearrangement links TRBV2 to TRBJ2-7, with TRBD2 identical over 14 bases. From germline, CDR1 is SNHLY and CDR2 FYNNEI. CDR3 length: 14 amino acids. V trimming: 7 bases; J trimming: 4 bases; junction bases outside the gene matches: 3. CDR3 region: CASKGLAGAYEQYF. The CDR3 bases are TGTGCCAGCAAGGGACTAGCGGGGGCTTACGAGCAGTACTTC.

CDR3 DNA sequence: TGCGCCAGCAGCCGGGGCTCTGGAAACACCATATATTTT. Translated, it gives CASSRGSGNTIYF. This sequence joins TRBV23-1 and TRBJ1-3; D is unresolved. TRBV23-1 qualifies as an ORF whose function is uncertain. The CDR3 consists of 13 residues. V lost 6 bases and J lost 0, with 6 bases in between.

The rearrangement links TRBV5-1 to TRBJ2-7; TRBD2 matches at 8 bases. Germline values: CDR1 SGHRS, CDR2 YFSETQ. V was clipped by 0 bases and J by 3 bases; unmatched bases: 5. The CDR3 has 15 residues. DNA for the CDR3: TGCGCCAGCAGCTTGGGTCTAGCGGGCAACTACGAGCAGTACTTC. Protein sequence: CASSLGLAGNYEQYF.

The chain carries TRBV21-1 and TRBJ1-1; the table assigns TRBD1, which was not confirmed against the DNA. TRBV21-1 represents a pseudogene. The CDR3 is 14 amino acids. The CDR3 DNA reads TGTGCCAGCAGCCTGGACAGCCAAAACACTGAAGCTTTCTTT. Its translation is CASSLDSQNTEAFF.

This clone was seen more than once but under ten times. CDR3 sequence: CASSSQGLRETQYF. The CDR3 nucleotides read TGCGCCAGCAGCTCACAGGGGTTACGGGAGACCCAGTACTTC. The genes are TRBV5-1 and TRBJ2-5, with 7 nucleotides matching TRBD1. In germline, CDR1 is SGHRS, CDR2 YFSETQ. The CDR3 totals 14 residues. Trimming cost V 3 bases and J 5 bases; bases outside gene matches: 7.

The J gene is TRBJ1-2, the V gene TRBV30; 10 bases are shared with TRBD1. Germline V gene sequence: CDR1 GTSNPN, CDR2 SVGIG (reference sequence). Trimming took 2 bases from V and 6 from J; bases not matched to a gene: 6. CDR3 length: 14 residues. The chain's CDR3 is CAWSLIGTGDGYTF. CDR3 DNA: TGTGCCTGGAGTCTAATAGGGACAGGGGATGGCTACACCTTC.

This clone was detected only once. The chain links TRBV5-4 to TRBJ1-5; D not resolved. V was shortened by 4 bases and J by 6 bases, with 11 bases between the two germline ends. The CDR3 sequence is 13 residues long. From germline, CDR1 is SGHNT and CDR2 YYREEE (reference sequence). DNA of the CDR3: TGTGCCAGCAGCCCCATCCCGGGTCAGCCCCAGCATTTT. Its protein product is CASSPIPGQPQHF.

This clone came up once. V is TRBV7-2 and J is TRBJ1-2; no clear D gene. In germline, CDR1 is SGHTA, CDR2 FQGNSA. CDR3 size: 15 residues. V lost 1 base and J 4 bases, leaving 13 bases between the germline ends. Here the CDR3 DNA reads TGTGCCAGCAGCTTAGGGACTGGAGCCCCCTATGGCTACACCTTC. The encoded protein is CASSLGTGAPYGYTF.

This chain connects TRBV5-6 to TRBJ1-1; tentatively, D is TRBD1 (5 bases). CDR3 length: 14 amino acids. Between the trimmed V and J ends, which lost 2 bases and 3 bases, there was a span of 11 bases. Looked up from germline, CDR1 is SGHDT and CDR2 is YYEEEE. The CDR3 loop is CASSFLGHDTEAFF. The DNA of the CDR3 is TGTGCCAGCAGCTTCCTGGGGCATGACACTGAAGCTTTCTTT. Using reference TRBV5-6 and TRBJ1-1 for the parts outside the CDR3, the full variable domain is DAGVTQSPTHLIKTRGQQVTLRCSPKSGHDTVSWYQQALGQGPQFIFQYYEEEERQRGNFPDRFSGHQFPNYSSELNVNALLLGDSALYLCASSFLGHDTEAFFGQGTRLTVV.

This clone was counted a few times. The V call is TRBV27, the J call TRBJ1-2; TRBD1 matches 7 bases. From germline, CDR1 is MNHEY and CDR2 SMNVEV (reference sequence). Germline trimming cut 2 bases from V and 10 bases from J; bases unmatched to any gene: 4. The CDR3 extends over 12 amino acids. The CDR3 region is CASSLAGQFYTF. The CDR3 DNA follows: TGTGCCAGCAGTTTAGCGGGACAGTTCTACACCTTC.

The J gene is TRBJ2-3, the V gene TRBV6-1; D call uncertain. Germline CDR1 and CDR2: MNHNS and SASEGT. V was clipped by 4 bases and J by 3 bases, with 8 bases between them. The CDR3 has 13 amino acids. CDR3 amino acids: CASSGQATDTQYF. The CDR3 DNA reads TGTGCCAGCAGTGGCCAGGCAACAGATACGCAGTATTTT.

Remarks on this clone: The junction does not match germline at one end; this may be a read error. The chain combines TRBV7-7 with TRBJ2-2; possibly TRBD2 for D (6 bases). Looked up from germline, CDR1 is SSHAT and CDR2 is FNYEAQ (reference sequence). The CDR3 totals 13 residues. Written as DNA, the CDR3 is TGTGCTAGCAGCGGAGGAGGGACCCGGGAGCTGTTTTTT. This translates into CASSGGGTRELFF.

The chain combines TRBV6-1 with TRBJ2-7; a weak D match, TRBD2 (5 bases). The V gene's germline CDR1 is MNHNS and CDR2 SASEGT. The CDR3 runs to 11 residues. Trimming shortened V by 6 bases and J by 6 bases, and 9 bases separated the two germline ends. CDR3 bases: TGTGCCAGCAGCCTAGCCGCCGAGCAGTACTTC. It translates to CASSLAAEQYF.

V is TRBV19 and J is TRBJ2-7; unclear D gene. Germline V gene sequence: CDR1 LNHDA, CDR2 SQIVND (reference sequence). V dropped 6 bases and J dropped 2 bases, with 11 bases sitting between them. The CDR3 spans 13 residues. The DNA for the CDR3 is TGTGCCAGTAGCACCTATGTGGCCTACGAGCAGTACTTC. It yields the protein CASSTYVAYEQYF.

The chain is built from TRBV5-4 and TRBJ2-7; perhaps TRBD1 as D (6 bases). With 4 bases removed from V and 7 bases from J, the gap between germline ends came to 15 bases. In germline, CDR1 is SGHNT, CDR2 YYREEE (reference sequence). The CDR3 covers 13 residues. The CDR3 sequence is CASSTRGPREQYF. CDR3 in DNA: TGTGCCAGCAGCACCAGGGGTCCGAGAGAGCAGTACTTC. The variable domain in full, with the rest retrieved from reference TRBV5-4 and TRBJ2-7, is ETGVTQSPTHLIKTRGQQVTLRCSSQSGHNTVSWYQQALGQGPQFIFQYYREEENGRGNFPPRFSGLQFPNYSSELNVNALELDDSALYLCASSTRGPREQYFGPGTRLTVT.

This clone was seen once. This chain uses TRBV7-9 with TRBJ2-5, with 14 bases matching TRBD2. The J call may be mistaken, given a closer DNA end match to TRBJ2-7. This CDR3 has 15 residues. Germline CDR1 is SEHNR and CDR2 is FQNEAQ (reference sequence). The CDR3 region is CASSKLGLAGDEQYF. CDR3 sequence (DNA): TGTGCCAGCAGCAAACTGGGACTAGCGGGAGACGAGCAGTACTTC.

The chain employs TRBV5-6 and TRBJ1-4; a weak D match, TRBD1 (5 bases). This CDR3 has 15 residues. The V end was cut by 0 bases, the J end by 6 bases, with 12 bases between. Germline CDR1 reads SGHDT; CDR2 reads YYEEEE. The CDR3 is CASSLDRGRDEKLFF. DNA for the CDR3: TGTGCCAGCAGCTTGGATCGGGGGAGGGATGAAAAACTGTTTTTT.

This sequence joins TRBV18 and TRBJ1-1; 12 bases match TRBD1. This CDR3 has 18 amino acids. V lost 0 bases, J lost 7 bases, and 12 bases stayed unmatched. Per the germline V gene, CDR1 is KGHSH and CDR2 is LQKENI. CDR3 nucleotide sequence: TGTGCCAGCTCACCACCTAATTCGGGGACAGGGGGCCCTCGTGAAGCTTTCTTT. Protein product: CASSPPNSGTGGPREAFF.

The CDR3 nucleotides read TGTGCCAGCAGTGATCCTCCGGGACGGCGTTCCACTAGCCTGTTCTTC. It translates to CASSDPPGRRSTSLFF. The V gene is TRBV6-1, the J gene TRBJ2-1, with D perhaps matching TRBD2 (6 bases). The CDR3 sequence is 16 residues long. The V end was cut by 3 bases, the J end by 15 bases, with 27 bases between. Per the germline V gene, CDR1 is MNHNS and CDR2 is SASEGT.

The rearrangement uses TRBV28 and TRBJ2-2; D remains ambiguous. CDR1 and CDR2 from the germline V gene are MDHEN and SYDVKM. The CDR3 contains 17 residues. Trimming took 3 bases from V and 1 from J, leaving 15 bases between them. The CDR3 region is CASSFPTIDQNTGELFF. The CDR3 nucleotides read TGTGCCAGCAGTTTCCCTACGATAGATCAGAACACCGGGGAGCTGTTTTTT. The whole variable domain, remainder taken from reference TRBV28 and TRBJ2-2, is DVKVTQSSRYLVKRTGEKVFLECVQDMDHENMFWYRQDPGLGLRLIYFSYDVKMKEKGDIPEGYSVSREKKERFSLILESASTNQTSMYLCASSFPTIDQNTGELFFGEGSRLTVL.

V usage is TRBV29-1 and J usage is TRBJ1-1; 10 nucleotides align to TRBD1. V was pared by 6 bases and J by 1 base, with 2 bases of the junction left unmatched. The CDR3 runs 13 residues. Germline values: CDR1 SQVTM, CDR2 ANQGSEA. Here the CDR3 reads CSVDRGRNTEAFF. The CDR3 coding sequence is TGCAGCGTCGACAGGGGGCGGAACACTGAAGCTTTCTTT.